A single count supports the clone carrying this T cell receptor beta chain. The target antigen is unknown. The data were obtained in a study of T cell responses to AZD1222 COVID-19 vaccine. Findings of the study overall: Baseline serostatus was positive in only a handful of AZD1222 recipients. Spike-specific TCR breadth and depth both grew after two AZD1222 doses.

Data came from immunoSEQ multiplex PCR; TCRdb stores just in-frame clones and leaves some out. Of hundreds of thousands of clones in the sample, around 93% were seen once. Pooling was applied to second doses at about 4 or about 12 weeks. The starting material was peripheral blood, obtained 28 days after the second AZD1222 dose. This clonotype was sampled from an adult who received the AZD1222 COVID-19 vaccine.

The CDR3 DNA reads as TGTGCCAGCAGCTTGGGCAGCGCCGAGCAGTACTTC. This encodes CASSLGSAEQYF. The V and J genes are TRBV5-4 and TRBJ2-7; D is unclear. V was trimmed by 0 bases and J by 6 bases, leaving 7 bases between them. Germline CDR1 reads SGHNT; CDR2 reads YYREEE (reference sequence). The CDR3 totals 12 residues.